This record concerns one TCR beta chain sequence. The CDR3 length is 13 residues. Trimming stripped 0 bases from V and 8 bases from J, with 10 bases between. Germline CDR1 and CDR2: LGHDT and YNNKEL (reference sequence). This sample is part of a study of blood T cell repertoires in COVID-19. Across the whole study: Nucleic acid was either cDNA or gDNA, and it came from T cells, B-cell-depleted T cells, or PBMCs.

As processed by the authors: The authors estimated nucleated cell counts from reference gene primer amplification. Here immunoSEQ multiplex PCR was the method, and the copy in TCRdb shows in-frame clones only, minus some. V, J and clone size are those of that table, while D and trimming were read from the DNA. The table records fewer than 200,000 clones, 80% to 90% of them present only once. The TCR sequence derives from a man between 50 and 59 years old with active or convalescent COVID-19. The V and J genes are TRBV3-1 (or the pseudogene TRBV3-2) and TRBJ1-2; D call uncertain. Material for sequencing was peripheral blood. This chain's CDR3 is CASSQESGLGYTF. DNA for the CDR3: TGTGCCAGCAGCCAAGAATCAGGTCTCGGCTACACCTTC.